A single sample gave rise to the 32 T cell receptor beta chains below, sequenced in a study of T cells after yellow fever vaccination. TCRdb reanalysed the 5' RACE reads using MiXCR and keeps one entry per CDR3 protein. This repertoire shows around 140,000 distinct CDR3 sequences, 6.5% to 8.5% found once; its top ten account for roughly 0.77%. The material was CD4+ T cells sorted from PBMCs, obtained 5 days after the yellow fever booster vaccination. All receptors come from a man between 25 and 39 years old who received the YFV17D yellow fever vaccine.

A word on this clonotype: Being one base from a much bigger clone, this may be a read error. The rearrangement links TRBV28 to TRBJ2-5; 7 positions agree with TRBD2. The CDR3 consists of 18 residues. Germline lookup yields CDR1 MDHEN and CDR2 SYDVKM. Trimming cost V 4 bases and J 5 bases; bases outside gene matches: 19. The CDR3 loop reads CASSSVAGGSTLHETQYF. The CDR3 coding sequence is TGTGCCAGCAGTTCTGTGGCCGGGGGGTCGACCCTCCATGAGACCCAGTACTTC.

This clonotype was recorded many times. The chain employs TRBV19 and TRBJ1-5; 8 bases match TRBD1. This CDR3 is 14 amino acids long. V dropped 2 bases and J dropped 7; count of bases not matched to a gene: 4. Germline loops: CDR1 LNHDA, CDR2 SQIVND (reference sequence). The CDR3 reads CASSITGGVQPQHF. Here the CDR3 DNA reads TGTGCCAGTAGTATAACAGGGGGGGTGCAGCCCCAGCATTTT. Drawing the rest from reference TRBV19 and TRBJ1-5, the complete variable domain is DGGITQSPKYLFRKEGQNVTLSCEQNLNHDAMYWYRQDPGQGLRLIYYSQIVNDFQKGDIAEGYSVSREKKESFPLTVTSAQKNPTAFYLCASSITGGVQPQHFGDGTRLSIL.

This clonotype was detected ten times or more. In nucleotides, the CDR3 is TGTGCCAGCAGTCCCGTCGGGGCTAGCTCCTACAATGAGCAGTTCTTC. It specifies CASSPVGASSYNEQFF. This chain uses TRBV6-1 with TRBJ2-1; D may match TRBD1 or TRBD2 (5 bases each). Germline V gene lookup returns CDR1 MNHNS and CDR2 SASEGT. CDR3 length: 16 amino acids. Deletions cut 5 bases from V and 0 bases from J, with 14 bases between.

This clonotype showed up many times. The J gene is TRBJ2-7, the V gene TRBV28; no definite D call. V shed 5 bases and J shed 4 bases, with 6 bases lying between them. The CDR3 covers 11 residues. The germline V gene has CDR1 MDHEN and CDR2 SYDVKM. The chain's CDR3 is CASSEMYEQYF. The DNA of the CDR3 is TGTGCCAGCAGTGAAATGTACGAGCAGTACTTC.

This clonotype was detected ten times or more. The chain couples TRBV7-8 to TRBJ2-2, with D maybe TRBD2 (6 bases). This CDR3 contains 16 residues. CDR1 and CDR2 (germline): SGHVS, FQNEAQ. V lost 2 bases and J 0 bases, leaving 10 bases between the germline ends. The CDR3, as DNA: TGTGCCAGCAGCTTATCCGGGAGTACGAACACCGGGGAGCTGTTTTTT. Protein: CASSLSGSTNTGELFF.

This clonotype occurred many times. V usage is TRBV6-2 or TRBV6-3 and J usage is TRBJ1-1, with a weak D call TRBD1 (5 bases). The CDR3 extends over 14 amino acids. The germline V gene has CDR1 MNHEY and CDR2 SVGEGT. V lost 2 bases to trimming and J lost 1 base, with 8 bases between them. For the CDR3, the DNA is TGTGCCAGCAGTTACCCTACAGGGAACACTGAAGCTTTCTTT. It translates to CASSYPTGNTEAFF.

Many counts were recorded for this clonotype. The V gene is TRBV19, the J gene TRBJ2-1, with unresolved D. The ends were cut back, 2 bases at V and 0 bases at J, with 8 bases in the middle. Germline V gene sequence: CDR1 LNHDA, CDR2 SQIVND (reference sequence). This CDR3 is built from 15 residues. The CDR3 DNA follows: TGTGCCAGTAGTATATATGAGAGCTCCTACAATGAGCAGTTCTTC. This translates into CASSIYESSYNEQFF.

This clonotype was observed at least ten times. This chain joins TRBV20-1 and TRBJ2-1, with a weak D call TRBD2 (5 bases). This CDR3 is 11 amino acids long. Germline V gene data show CDR1 as DFQATT and CDR2 as SNEGSKA (reference sequence). V dropped 8 bases and J dropped 2 bases, with 7 bases sitting between them. CDR3 protein: CSSGTYNEQFF. For the CDR3, the DNA is TGCAGTTCCGGGACCTACAATGAGCAGTTCTTC.

This clonotype was seen a handful of times. The chain is built from TRBV6-2 or TRBV6-3 and TRBJ2-1; possibly TRBD1 or TRBD2 for D (6 bases each). Germline assignment: CDR1 MNHEY and CDR2 SVGEGT. The CDR3 extends over 14 amino acids. With 6 bases removed from V and 3 bases from J, the gap between germline ends came to 12 bases. In nucleotides, the CDR3 is TGTGCCAGCAGGCGGGACAACAACTACAATGAGCAGTTCTTC. This gives the protein CASRRDNNYNEQFF.

This clonotype was seen only a few times. The rearrangement uses TRBV5-1 and TRBJ2-7, with D perhaps matching TRBD1 or TRBD2 (5 bases each). CDR3 length: 14 residues. Germline CDR1 and CDR2: SGHRS and YFSETQ. V dropped 0 bases and J dropped 5 bases, with 12 bases sitting between them. The CDR3 DNA is TGCGCCAGCAGCTTGGTACGGGGCGCGGACGAGCAGTACTTC. This translates into CASSLVRGADEQYF.

This clonotype has at least ten counts. The chain has TRBV12-3 or TRBV12-4 and TRBJ1-4; D is unresolved. This CDR3 has 13 residues. V lost 8 bases, J lost 8 bases, and 15 bases lay in between. In nucleotides, the CDR3 is TGTGCCAGCGGATCCTCAGCCGGGGAAAAACTGTTTTTT. It is translated as CASGSSAGEKLFF.

This clonotype was seen a handful of times. J is TRBJ2-1 and V is TRBV29-1, with a weak D call TRBD1 (5 bases). The CDR3 is made up of 14 amino acids. Between the trimmed V and J ends, which lost 7 bases and 4 bases, there was a span of 17 bases. The germline CDR1 and CDR2 sequences are SQVTM and ANQGSEA. The CDR3 loop is CSGLLGPKYNEQFF. In DNA form, the CDR3 reads TGCAGCGGCCTCCTGGGGCCTAAATACAATGAGCAGTTCTTC.

This clonotype was counted many times. J is TRBJ2-5 and V is TRBV5-1; D is unclear. Trimming took 0 bases from V and 2 from J, leaving 11 bases between them. CDR1 is SGHRS, CDR2 YFSETQ, per germline. CDR3 size: 15 residues. The CDR3 DNA reads as TGCGCCAGCAGCTTGGATGGGTCTCGACAAGAGACCCAGTACTTC. It yields the protein CASSLDGSRQETQYF.

This clonotype was recorded a few times. This sequence joins TRBV12-3 or TRBV12-4 and TRBJ2-3; 8 bases are a match to TRBD2. The CDR3 covers 17 residues. Trimming took 6 bases from V and 3 from J; bases not matched to a gene: 14. CDR3 DNA: TGTGCCAGCAGCCGAGCGGGAGTGAATTTAAGAACAGATACGCAGTATTTT. Protein: CASSRAGVNLRTDTQYF.

This clonotype was observed at least ten times. The chain recombines TRBV20-1 with TRBJ2-7, with 9 bases aligning to TRBD2. V was clipped by 6 bases and J by 2 bases; unmatched bases: 5. The CDR3 runs to 13 residues. Germline V gene data show CDR1 as DFQATT and CDR2 as SNEGSKA (reference sequence). CDR3 in amino acids: CSAPGLATYEQYF. In nucleotides, the CDR3 is TGCAGTGCCCCCGGACTAGCGACCTACGAGCAGTACTTC.

This clonotype was seen at least ten times. The genes are TRBV7-2 and TRBJ2-5; 7 nucleotides agree with TRBD2. The germline V gene has CDR1 SGHTA and CDR2 FQGNSA. This CDR3 has 16 residues. V lost 5 bases, J lost 0 bases, and 9 bases stayed unmatched. CDR3 nucleotides: TGTGCCAGCAGCCAGACCGGGGGGAGGTACCAAGAGACCCAGTACTTC. Its translation: CASSQTGGRYQETQYF.

This clonotype has ten or more counts. CDR3 protein: CASSLEGEEPQHF. CDR3 nucleotide sequence: TGCGCCAGCAGCTTGGAGGGGGAGGAGCCCCAGCATTTT. The chain recombines TRBV5-1 with TRBJ1-5, with TRBD1 as a possible D gene (6 bases). Germline CDR1 and CDR2: SGHRS and YFSETQ. There are 13 residues in the CDR3. Trimming pared 0 bases from V and 8 bases from J, leaving 9 bases between.

The rearrangement uses TRBV21-1 and TRBJ2-3; the table calls TRBD2, which could not be checked here. TRBV21-1 constitutes a pseudogene. This CDR3 has 13 amino acids. The CDR3 region is CASNIADTDTQYF. As DNA, the CDR3 is TGTGCCAGCAATATAGCGGACACAGATACGCAGTATTTT.

This clonotype came up many times. V usage is TRBV7-3 and J usage is TRBJ2-1, with D hard to call. The V gene lost 5 bases and the J gene lost 4 bases, with 15 bases spanning the gap. The CDR3 runs 15 residues. Germline V gene lookup returns CDR1 SGHTA and CDR2 FQGTGA. The CDR3 protein is CASSARSVLYNEQFF. CDR3 bases: TGTGCCAGCAGCGCGCGAAGCGTCCTATACAATGAGCAGTTCTTC. Supplemented by reference TRBV7-3 and TRBJ2-1, the full variable domain reads GAGVSQTPSNKVTEKGKYVELRCDPISGHTALYWYRQSLGQGPEFLIYFQGTGAADDSGLPNDRFFAVRPEGSVSTLKIQRTERGDSAVYLCASSARSVLYNEQFFGPGTRLTVL.

This clonotype was seen at least ten times. The J gene is TRBJ1-2, the V gene TRBV5-1; TRBD1 might be the D (6 bases). The CDR3 spans 14 residues. Germline V gives CDR1 SGHRS, CDR2 YFSETQ. Between the trimmed V and J ends, which lost 0 bases and 3 bases, there was a span of 9 bases. CDR3 protein: CASSLDPGDYGYTF. The DNA for the CDR3 is TGCGCCAGCAGCTTGGATCCAGGGGACTATGGCTACACCTTC.

This clonotype was found many times. The chain carries TRBV20-1 and TRBJ1-1; unclear D gene. CDR3 length: 11 amino acids. Trimming took off 0 bases at V and 10 bases at J, with 9 bases between the two ends. CDR1 is DFQATT, CDR2 SNEGSKA, per germline (reference sequence). CDR3 sequence reads: CSARDLSSAFF. In DNA form, the CDR3 reads TGCAGTGCTAGAGATCTGAGTTCAGCTTTCTTT.

On this clonotype itself: A single base separates this from a much larger clone, so it may be a read error. DNA of the CDR3: TGTGCCAGCAGTTTCTTCGGGAGGTCCTCCAATGAGCAGTTCTTC. Translated, it gives CASSFFGRSSNEQFF. V gene TRBV27 combines with J gene TRBJ2-1, with 7 bases fitting TRBD2. Germline V gene data show CDR1 as MNHEY and CDR2 as SMNVEV (reference sequence). The CDR3 has 15 amino acids.

This clonotype was counted many times. V gene TRBV5-6 combines with J gene TRBJ1-4; D is unclear. Germline values: CDR1 SGHDT, CDR2 YYEEEE. This CDR3 spans 14 amino acids. V was pared by 4 bases and J by 4 bases, with 11 bases between. CDR3 amino acids: CASSPRGLNEKLFF. The CDR3 nucleotides are TGTGCCAGCAGCCCCAGAGGGCTTAATGAAAAACTGTTTTTT.

This sequence joins TRBV6-7 and TRBJ1-1; 8 positions match TRBD1. TRBV6-7 is annotated as an ORF whose role is uncertain. The CDR3 has 15 amino acids. As DNA, the CDR3 is TGTCCGCGCGGGGGGACAGGCGTCGGTCCAAGGGAAGCTTTCTTT. Protein product: CPRGGTGVGPREAFF.

This clonotype was counted only a few times. V and J are TRBV5-4 and TRBJ2-2; the match to TRBD2 covers 8 bases. The junction had 6 bases not matched to a gene; V was cut back by 4 bases and J by 4 bases. The CDR3 runs 15 residues. Germline CDR1 SGHNT, CDR2 YYREEE (reference sequence). CDR3: CASSPSGSLTGELFF. The CDR3, as DNA: TGTGCCAGCAGCCCGAGCGGGAGTCTCACCGGGGAGCTGTTTTTT.

At least ten counts were recorded for this clonotype. This chain links TRBV5-1 with TRBJ2-1, with D uncertain. CDR1 and CDR2 from the germline V gene are SGHRS and YFSETQ. There are 13 residues in the CDR3. V lost 6 bases and J lost 7, with 14 bases in between. The CDR3 spells CASTIGHLNEQFF. CDR3 nucleotides: TGCGCCAGCACAATAGGGCACCTTAATGAGCAGTTCTTC.

At least ten counts were recorded for this clonotype. CDR3 protein: CASSLFQTSGIQSEQFF. In nucleotides, the CDR3 is TGTGCCAGCAGCTTGTTCCAGACTAGCGGGATTCAGAGTGAGCAGTTCTTC. The chain couples TRBV5-6 to TRBJ2-1, with 11 bases that match TRBD2. The CDR3 is 17 amino acids. The junction had 12 bases not matched to a gene; V was cut back by 1 base and J by 9 bases. Germline V gives CDR1 SGHDT, CDR2 YYEEEE.

A few counts support this clonotype. The J gene is TRBJ2-5, the V gene TRBV5-1; D not certain. CDR3 length equals 13 residues. Germline V lookup: CDR1 SGHRS, CDR2 YFSETQ. The ends were cut back, 4 bases at V and 1 base at J, with 8 bases in the middle. The DNA of the CDR3 is TGCGCCAGCAGCCCGGACCGCCAAGAGACCCAGTACTTC. Translation gives CASSPDRQETQYF. The complete variable domain, with remaining parts taken from reference TRBV5-1 and TRBJ2-5, reads KAGVTQTPRYLIKTRGQQVTLSCSPISGHRSVSWYQQTPGQGLQFLFEYFSETQRNKGNFPGRFSGRQFSNSRSEMNVSTLELGDSALYLCASSPDRQETQYFGPGTRLLVL.

This clonotype was picked up many times. The chain links TRBV5-4 to TRBJ2-7, with D tentatively TRBD1 (6 bases). From germline, CDR1 is SGHNT and CDR2 YYREEE (reference sequence). The V gene lost 0 bases and the J gene lost 2 bases, with 9 bases spanning the gap. The CDR3 runs 14 residues. CDR3 bases: TGTGCCAGCAGCTTGGGAGGACAGCCCTACGAGCAGTACTTC. Translation: CASSLGGQPYEQYF.

This clonotype was detected many times. V is TRBV2 and J is TRBJ2-1; possibly TRBD2 for D (5 bases). Deletions cut 7 bases from V and 0 bases from J, with 13 bases between. Germline assignment: CDR1 SNHLY and CDR2 FYNNEI. The CDR3 has 15 amino acids. The CDR3 sequence: CASKVGRGSYNEQFF. In DNA form, the CDR3 reads TGTGCCAGCAAGGTAGGGAGAGGCTCCTACAATGAGCAGTTCTTC.

This clonotype was picked up a small number of times. A much larger clone is a single base away; this may be a read error. This chain connects TRBV7-9 to TRBJ2-7, with 7 bases lining up with TRBD2. The CDR3 spans 15 residues. V shed 1 base and J 2 bases; nucleotides not matched to a gene: 5. Germline CDR1 reads SEHNR; CDR2 reads FQNEAQ (reference sequence). The CDR3 sequence is CASSLDMGGPYEQYF. DNA for the CDR3: TGTGCCAGCAGCTTAGATATGGGAGGGCCCTACGAGCAGTACTTC.

This clonotype showed up just a few times. The V gene is TRBV7-2, the J gene TRBJ2-6, with TRBD2 identical over 7 bases. The V gene end was trimmed by 6 bases and the J gene end by 3 bases; junction bases not matched to a gene: 2. The CDR3 extends over 14 amino acids. CDR1 is SGHTA and CDR2 is FQGNSA in the germline V gene. CDR3 region: CASSGGGGANVLTF. The CDR3, as DNA: TGTGCCAGCAGTGGGGGGGGTGGGGCCAACGTCCTGACTTTC. The full variable domain, rest sourced from reference TRBV7-2 and TRBJ2-6, is GAGVSQSPSNKVTEKGKDVELRCDPISGHTALYWYRQSLGQGLEFLIYFQGNSAPDKSGLPSDRFSAERTGGSVSTLTIQRTQQEDSAVYLCASSGGGGANVLTFGAGSRLTVL.